This TCR beta chain was recovered during a study of OX40 agonist ivuxolimab in advanced cancers. The overall study: Each patient was given ivuxolimab into a vein every 2 weeks, at 0.01 to 10 mg/kg. The study's findings and limits: Compared with others, partial responders at 0.1-3.0 mg/kg displayed clonal expansion among the lowest.

Some clones are missing from TCRdb's copy, which holds only in-frame ones; the method was immunoSEQ multiplex PCR. The table shows about 63,000 clones, with 80% to 90% occurring only once. Comment on this clone: Antigen: not known.

Germline V gene sequence: CDR1 SEHNR, CDR2 FQNEAQ (reference sequence). This CDR3 has 15 residues. Trimming pared 2 bases from V and 5 bases from J, leaving 13 bases between. Collection of blood occurred at baseline, at cycle 4 day 1, and at cycle 7 day 1. This clonotype was obtained from an adult with an advanced solid tumor such as melanoma, head and neck, liver or kidney cancer. The chain joins TRBV7-9 to TRBJ2-1; D is possibly TRBD2 (5 bases). The material sequenced was CD4+ or CD8+ T cells sorted from blood, taken in a trial of the OX40 agonist ivuxolimab. CDR3: CASSLLGAPNNEQFF. DNA for the CDR3: TGTGCCAGCAGCTTATTGGGAGCCCCTAACAATGAGCAGTTCTTC. Drawing the rest from reference TRBV7-9 and TRBJ2-1, the complete variable domain is DTGVSQNPRHKITKRGQNVTFRCDPISEHNRLYWYRQTLGQGPEFLTYFQNEAQLEKSRLLSDRFSAERPKGSFSTLEIQRTEQGDSAMYLCASSLLGAPNNEQFFGPGTRLTVL.